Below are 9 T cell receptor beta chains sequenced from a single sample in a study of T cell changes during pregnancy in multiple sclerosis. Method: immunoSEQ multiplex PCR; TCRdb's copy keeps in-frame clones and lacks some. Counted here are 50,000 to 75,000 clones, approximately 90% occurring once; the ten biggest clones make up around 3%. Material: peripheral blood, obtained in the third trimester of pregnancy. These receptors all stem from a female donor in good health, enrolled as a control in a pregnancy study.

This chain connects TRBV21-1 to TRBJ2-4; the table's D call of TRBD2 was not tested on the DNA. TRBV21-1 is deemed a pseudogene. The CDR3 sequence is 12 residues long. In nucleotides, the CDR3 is TGTGCCAGCCTTTACTACGGGGGGATTCAGTACTTC. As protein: CASLYYGGIQYF.

The CDR3 nucleotides are TGCGCCAGCAGCTTGGAGGCTAGCGGGAGAACAGATACGCAGTATTTT. This gives the protein CASSLEASGRTDTQYF. The chain joins TRBV5-1 to TRBJ2-3, with 10 bases aligning to TRBD2. The length of the CDR3 is 16 residues. Germline CDR1 SGHRS, CDR2 YFSETQ. The ends lost 0 bases at V and 3 bases at J; junction bases unmatched: 4.

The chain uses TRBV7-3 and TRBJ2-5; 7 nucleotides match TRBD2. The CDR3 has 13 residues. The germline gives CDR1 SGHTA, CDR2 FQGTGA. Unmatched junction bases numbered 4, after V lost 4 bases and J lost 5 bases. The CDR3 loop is CASSSGEGETQYF. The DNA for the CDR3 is TGTGCCAGCAGCTCCGGGGAGGGGGAGACCCAGTACTTC.

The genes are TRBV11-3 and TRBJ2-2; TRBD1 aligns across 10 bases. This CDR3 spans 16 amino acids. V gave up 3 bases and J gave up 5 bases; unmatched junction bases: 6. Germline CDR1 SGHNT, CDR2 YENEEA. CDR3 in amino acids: CASSFQKGQGTGELFF. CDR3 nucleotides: TGTGCCAGCAGCTTCCAAAAGGGACAGGGGACCGGGGAGCTGTTTTTT. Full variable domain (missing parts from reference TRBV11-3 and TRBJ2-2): EAGVVQSPRYKIIEKKQPVAFWCNPISGHNTLYWYLQNLGQGPELLIRYENEEAVDDSQLPKDRFSAERLKGVDSTLKIQPAELGDSAVYLCASSFQKGQGTGELFFGEGSRLTVL.

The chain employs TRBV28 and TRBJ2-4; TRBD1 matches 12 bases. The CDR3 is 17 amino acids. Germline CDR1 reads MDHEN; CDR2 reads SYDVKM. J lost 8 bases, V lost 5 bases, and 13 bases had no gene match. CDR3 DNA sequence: TGTGCCAGCAGTGAAGGGACAGGGGGCTTAAGGAGGGACATTCAGTACTTC. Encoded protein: CASSEGTGGLRRDIQYF. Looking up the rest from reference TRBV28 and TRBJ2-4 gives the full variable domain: DVKVTQSSRYLVKRTGEKVFLECVQDMDHENMFWYRQDPGLGLRLIYFSYDVKMKEKGDIPEGYSVSREKKERFSLILESASTNQTSMYLCASSEGTGGLRRDIQYFGAGTRLSVL.

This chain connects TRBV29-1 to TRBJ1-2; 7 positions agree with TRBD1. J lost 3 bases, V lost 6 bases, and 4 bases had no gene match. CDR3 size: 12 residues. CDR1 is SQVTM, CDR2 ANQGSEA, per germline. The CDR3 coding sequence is TGCAGCGTCGCTGACAGGGACTATGGCTACACCTTC. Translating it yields CSVADRDYGYTF.

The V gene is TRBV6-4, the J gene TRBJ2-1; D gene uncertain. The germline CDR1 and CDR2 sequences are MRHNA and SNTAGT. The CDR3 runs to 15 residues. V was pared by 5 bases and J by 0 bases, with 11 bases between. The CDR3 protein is CASSPSTGSYNEQFF. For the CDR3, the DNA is TGTGCCAGCAGTCCGAGTACGGGCTCCTACAATGAGCAGTTCTTC.

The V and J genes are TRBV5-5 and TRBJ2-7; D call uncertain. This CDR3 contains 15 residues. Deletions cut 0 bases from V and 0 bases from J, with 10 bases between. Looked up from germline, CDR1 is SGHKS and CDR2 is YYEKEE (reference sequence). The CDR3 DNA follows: TGTGCCAGCAGCTTGGTATCAGGAAACTCCTACGAGCAGTACTTC. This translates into CASSLVSGNSYEQYF.

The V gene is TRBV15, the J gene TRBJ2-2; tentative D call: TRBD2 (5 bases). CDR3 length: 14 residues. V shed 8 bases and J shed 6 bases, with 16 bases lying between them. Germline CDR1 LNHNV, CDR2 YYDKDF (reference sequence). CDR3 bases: TGTGCCACCCGGGATGGTGGACGGCCCGGGGAGCTGTTTTTT. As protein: CATRDGGRPGELFF. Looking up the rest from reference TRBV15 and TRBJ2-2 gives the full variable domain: DAMVIQNPRYQVTQFGKPVTLSCSQTLNHNVMYWYQQKSSQAPKLLFHYYDKDFNNEADTPDNFQSRRPNTSFCFLDIRSPGLGDTAMYLCATRDGGRPGELFFGEGSRLTVL.